These T cell receptor beta chains were read from a single sample in a study of T-cell reconstitution after alpha-beta-depleted transplantation in children. TCRdb re-derived calls from the PCR reads in MiXCR, one entry per CDR3 protein. Seen here are more than 150,000 distinct CDR3 sequences, roughly 15% observed once, and the top ten hold less than 15%. This material consisted of PBMCs from the stem cell graft donor, taken from the stem cell graft. Receptors were obtained from a human donor who donated a stem cell graft to a child with acute lymphoblastic leukemia. Both conserved end residues are part of each CDR3. The order of the fields is V gene, J gene, D gene, clone size, CDR3 DNA, CDR3 protein. The D gene is left open where the match is weak. A clone size is listed for some rows: how often the clone was seen (once, few, many), or a class if it is expanded.

TRBV20-1	TRBJ2-2	NA	NA	TGCAGTGCTAAGAGGGGCGGGGAGCTGTTTTTT	CSAKRGGELFF
TRBV19	TRBJ2-5	NA	many	TGTGCCAGTAGTGACCCGCCGGGACAAGAGACCCAGTACTTC	CASSDPPGQETQYF
TRBV24-1	TRBJ1-2	NA	many	TGTGCCACCAGTCGGGCCTCAGGAGGTGGCTACACCTTC	CATSRASGGGYTF
TRBV4-1	TRBJ2-1	TRBD2	NA	TGCGCCAGCAGCCCGGGGGGCGGGAGGGCCAGTGAGCAGTTCTTC	CASSPGGGRASEQFF
TRBV4-2	TRBJ2-1	NA	NA	TGTGCCATCAGCCTAGGGGGCGGAGGACTAGCTAAAGATGAGCAGTTCTTC	CAISLGGGGLAKDEQFF
TRBV10-3	TRBJ2-4	NA	many	TGTGCCATCAGTGACCCCCAGGGGGCCAAAAACATTCAGTACTTC	CAISDPQGAKNIQYF
TRBV10-2	TRBJ2-7	TRBD2	many	TGCGCCAGCAGTGAGTCTCCTAGCGGGACCACTCAATACGAGCAGTACTTC	CASSESPSGTTQYEQYF
TRBV5-1	TRBJ1-1	NA	many	TGCGCCAGCAGCTTGGTAAGCAGGGGAGATGGCACTGAAGCTTTCTTT	CASSLVSRGDGTEAFF
TRBV11-3	TRBJ2-1	NA	many	TGTGCCAGCAGCTTAGGGCAGTACAATGAGCAGTTCTTC	CASSLGQYNEQFF
TRBV12-3/TRBV12-4	TRBJ1-1	NA	many	TGTGCCAGCAGACCCAGCCTCTGGGATTATGGAAACACTGAAGCTTTCTTT	CASRPSLWDYGNTEAFF
TRBV5-6	TRBJ1-3	TRBD1	many	TGTGCCAGCAGCGACAGGGCGCGTTATCTCCTGTCTGGAAACACCATATATTTT	CASSDRARYLLSGNTIYF
TRBV6-1	TRBJ2-1	NA	NA	TGTGCCAGCAGCCTAGTGGGGGACGGTGAGCAGTTCTTC	CASSLVGDGEQFF
TRBV5-1	TRBJ1-1	TRBD1	many	TGCGCCAGCAGCCTCGACAGGGGCCTCATGAACACTGAAGCTTTCTTT	CASSLDRGLMNTEAFF
TRBV5-5	TRBJ1-5	NA	NA	TGTGCCAGCAGCTTGTTTGGGGATCAGCCCCAGCATTTT	CASSLFGDQPQHF
TRBV28	TRBJ2-1	TRBD2	many	TGTGCCAGCAGTCACTCTCCCGGTGGGACTAGCGGGAGTCCGGAGCAGTTCTTC	CASSHSPGGTSGSPEQFF
TRBV20-1	TRBJ2-1	TRBD2	many	TGCAGTGCTAGCGGCCTAGCGGGAGTCAATGAGCAGTTCTTC	CSASGLAGVNEQFF
TRBV12-3/TRBV12-4	TRBJ1-1	NA	many	TGTGCCAGCAGAACAGGAGCAACGAACACTGAAGCTTTCTTT	CASRTGATNTEAFF
TRBV24-1	TRBJ1-1	NA	many	TGTGCCACCAGTGAATCTACAGGGTCGAGCACTGAAGCTTTCTTT	CATSESTGSSTEAFF
TRBV28	TRBJ2-7	NA	NA	TGTGCCAGCTGTTCCTCCCCTTCCTACGAGCAGTACTTC	CASCSSPSYEQYF
TRBV25-1	TRBJ2-7	NA	many	TGTGCCAGCAGTCGAACCTACGAGCAGTACTTC	CASSRTYEQYF
TRBV7-2	TRBJ2-3	NA	many	TGTGCCAGCAGCTTATATTCAGTAGGAGAGACAGATACGCAGTATTTT	CASSLYSVGETDTQYF
TRBV5-1	TRBJ1-2	TRBD1	many	TGCGCCAGCACCATGAGGGTGGGACAGAGCTATGGCTACACCTTC	CASTMRVGQSYGYTF
TRBV11-3	TRBJ2-7	NA	once	TGTGCCAGCAGGCAATCTAGCTCCTACGAGCAGTACTTC	CASRQSSSYEQYF
TRBV20-1	TRBJ2-7	NA	many	TGCAGTACTCGGCGCTCCTACGAGCAGTACTTC	CSTRRSYEQYF
TRBV28	TRBJ2-1	TRBD2	NA	TGTGCCAGCAGTCTTACTAGCGGGAGGGCCTCGGTTAATGAGCAGTTCTTC	CASSLTSGRASVNEQFF
TRBV6-1	TRBJ2-3	NA	few	TGTGCCAGCAGTGAAATCGGATACCTCGGGGTGTATTTT	CASSEIGYLGVYF
TRBV29-1	TRBJ1-2	NA	few	TGCAGCTTCGGGGGGCCTGGGGTCTATGGCTACACCTTC	CSFGGPGVYGYTF
TRBV5-1	TRBJ1-1	NA	many	TGCGCCAGCAGCCGTACAGGGAGGGAAATGAACACTGAAGCTTTCTTT	CASSRTGREMNTEAFF
TRBV20-1	TRBJ1-6	NA	many	TGCAGTGCTAGATTCGGGGGGGATTCACCCCTCCACTTT	CSARFGGDSPLHF